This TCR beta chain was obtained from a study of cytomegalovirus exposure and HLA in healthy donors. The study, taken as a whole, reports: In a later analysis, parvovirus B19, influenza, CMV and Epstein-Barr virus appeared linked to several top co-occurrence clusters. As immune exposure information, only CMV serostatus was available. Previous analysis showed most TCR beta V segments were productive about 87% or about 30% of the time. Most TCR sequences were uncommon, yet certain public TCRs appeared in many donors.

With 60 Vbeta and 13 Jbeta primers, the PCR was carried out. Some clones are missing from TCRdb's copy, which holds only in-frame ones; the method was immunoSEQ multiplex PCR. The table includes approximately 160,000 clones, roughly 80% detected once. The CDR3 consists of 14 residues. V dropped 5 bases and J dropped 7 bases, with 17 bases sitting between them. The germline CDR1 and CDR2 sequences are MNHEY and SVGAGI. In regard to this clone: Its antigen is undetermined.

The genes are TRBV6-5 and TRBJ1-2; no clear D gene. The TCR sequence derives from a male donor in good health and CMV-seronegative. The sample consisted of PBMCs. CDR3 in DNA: TGTGCCAGCAGTGACGCGGGCGGGGTGGTTGGCTACACCTTC. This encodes CASSDAGGVVGYTF.